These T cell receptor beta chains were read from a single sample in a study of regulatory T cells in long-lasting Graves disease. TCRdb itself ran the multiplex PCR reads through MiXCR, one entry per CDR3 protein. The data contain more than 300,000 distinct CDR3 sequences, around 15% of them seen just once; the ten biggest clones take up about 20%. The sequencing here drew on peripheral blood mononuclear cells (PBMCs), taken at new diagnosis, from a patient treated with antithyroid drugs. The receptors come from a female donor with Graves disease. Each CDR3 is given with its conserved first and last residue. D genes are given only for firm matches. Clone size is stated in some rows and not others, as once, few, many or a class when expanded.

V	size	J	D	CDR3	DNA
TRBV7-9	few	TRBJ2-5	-	CASSAWTVETQYF	TGTGCCAGCAGCGCCTGGACAGTAGAGACCCAGTACTTC
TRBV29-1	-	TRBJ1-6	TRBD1	CSVGDSRSSPLHF	TGCAGCGTGGGGGACAGCCGGAGTTCACCCCTCCACTTT
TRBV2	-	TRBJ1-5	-	CASKIDRLSNQPQHF	TGTGCCAGCAAAATCGACAGGCTTAGCAATCAGCCCCAGCATTTT
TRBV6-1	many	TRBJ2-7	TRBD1	CASHDRGYEQYF	TGTGCCAGCCATGACAGGGGCTACGAGCAGTACTTC
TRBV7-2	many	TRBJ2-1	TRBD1	CASSLGGNRGRVREQFF	TGTGCCAGCAGCTTAGGTGGGAACAGGGGGCGGGTAAGGGAGCAGTTCTTC
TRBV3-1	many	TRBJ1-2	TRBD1	CASSQGGGMAGYTF	TGTGCCAGCAGCCAAGGAGGGGGCATGGCTGGCTACACCTTC
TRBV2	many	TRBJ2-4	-	CASKGGAVKNIQYF	TGTGCCAGCAAAGGCGGTGCGGTCAAAAACATTCAGTACTTC
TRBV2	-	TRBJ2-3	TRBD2	CASRMSGVAKDTQYF	TGTGCCAGCAGAATGAGCGGGGTCGCAAAGGATACGCAGTATTTT
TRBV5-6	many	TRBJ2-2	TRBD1	CASSRQGEAANTGELFF	TGTGCCAGCAGCCGACAGGGCGAAGCGGCGAACACCGGGGAGCTGTTTTTT
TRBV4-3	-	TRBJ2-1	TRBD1	CASSQEPAGTAYNEQFF	TGCGCCAGCAGCCAAGAGCCAGCAGGGACAGCCTACAATGAGCAGTTCTTC
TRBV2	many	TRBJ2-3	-	CASIPLEGSTQYF	TGTGCCAGCATCCCCCTAGAGGGAAGTACGCAGTATTTT
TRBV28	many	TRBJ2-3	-	CASSFRRGTDTQYF	TGTGCCAGCAGTTTCAGGAGGGGCACAGATACGCAGTATTTT
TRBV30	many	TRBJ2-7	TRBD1	CAWGQGPTYEQYF	TGTGCCTGGGGACAGGGGCCGACCTACGAGCAGTACTTC
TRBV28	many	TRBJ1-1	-	CASSLGGANTEAFF	TGTGCCAGCAGTTTGGGGGGGGCGAACACTGAAGCTTTCTTT
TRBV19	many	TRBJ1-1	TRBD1	CASSTSRDRVTEAFF	TGTGCCAGTAGTACCTCCCGGGACAGGGTTACTGAAGCTTTCTTT
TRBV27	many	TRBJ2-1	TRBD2	CASSLVLAGGPGNEQFF	TGTGCCAGCAGTTTAGTGCTAGCGGGAGGGCCGGGGAATGAGCAGTTCTTC
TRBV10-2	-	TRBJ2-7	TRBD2	CASLLEPGLAGLYEQYF	TGCGCCAGCCTACTAGAACCGGGACTAGCGGGATTGTACGAGCAGTACTTC
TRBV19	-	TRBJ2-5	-	CASRGASETQYF	TGTGCCAGTAGAGGGGCATCAGAGACCCAGTACTTC
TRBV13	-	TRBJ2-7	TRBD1	CASSDRTGPYEQYF	TGTGCCAGCAGTGATCGGACAGGGCCTTACGAGCAGTACTTC
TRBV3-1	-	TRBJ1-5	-	CASSQRQAAGQPQHF	TGTGCCAGCAGCCAAAGACAGGCGGCTGGTCAGCCCCAGCATTTT
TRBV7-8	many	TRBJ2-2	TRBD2	CASSLWGGSIAGELFF	TGTGCCAGCAGCCTCTGGGGCGGGAGTATCGCCGGGGAGCTGTTTTTT
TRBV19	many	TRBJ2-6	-	CASSIDPEGVYSGANVLTF	TGTGCCAGTAGTATAGACCCCGAGGGGGTCTACTCTGGGGCCAACGTCCTGACTTTC
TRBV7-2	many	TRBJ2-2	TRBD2	CASSLAWTSGSTGELFF	TGTGCCAGCAGCTTAGCGTGGACTAGCGGGAGCACCGGGGAGCTGTTTTTT
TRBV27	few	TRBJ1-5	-	CASSEDVYSNQPQHF	TGTGCCAGCAGCGAGGACGTCTATAGCAATCAGCCCCAGCATTTT